The 31 T cell receptor beta chains presented below share a single source sample, sequenced in a study of cytomegalovirus exposure and HLA in healthy donors. The PCR used 60 Vbeta and 13 Jbeta primers. Clones were sequenced by immunoSEQ multiplex PCR, and TCRdb holds only the in-frame ones, with some missing. The sample holds 150,000 to 200,000 clones, almost 80% seen once. The sequenced sample was PBMCs. The source of these receptors is a man aged 18 to 30 in good health and CMV-seropositive.

V gene TRBV7-9 combines with J gene TRBJ2-7, with a tentative D call TRBD2 (6 bases). The CDR3 is made up of 16 amino acids. V dropped 5 bases and J dropped 0 bases, with 17 bases sitting between them. CDR1 SEHNR and CDR2 FQNEAQ come from the germline V gene (reference sequence). CDR3 coding DNA: TGTGCCAGCAGCACTAGCCGGGACGGCAGCTCCTACGAGCAGTACTTC. This encodes CASSTSRDGSSYEQYF.

V usage is TRBV25-1 and J usage is TRBJ1-1, with D hard to call. In germline, CDR1 is MGHDK, CDR2 SYGVNS. The CDR3 spans 16 residues. The V gene lost 1 base and the J gene lost 1 base, with 13 bases spanning the gap. CDR3 region: CASSESIAVENTEAFF. As DNA, the CDR3 is TGTGCCAGCAGTGAATCAATTGCGGTGGAGAACACTGAAGCTTTCTTT.

The chain is built from TRBV6-5 and TRBJ2-7; the match to TRBD1 covers 7 bases. This CDR3 has 14 amino acids. Per germline, CDR1 MNHEY and CDR2 SVGAGI. V was clipped by 7 bases and J by 0 bases; unmatched bases: 6. CDR3 nucleotides: TGTGCCAGCAAACCTAACAGGGGCTCCTACGAGCAGTACTTC. As protein: CASKPNRGSYEQYF.

This clone was seen a handful of times. The chain couples TRBV4-1 to TRBJ2-2; no definite D call. Trimming shortened V by 1 base and J by 8 bases, and 8 bases separated the two germline ends. The CDR3 has 13 amino acids. From germline, CDR1 is MGHRA and CDR2 YSYEKL. The CDR3 DNA follows: TGCGCCAGCAGCCAAGGCATACAGGGGGAGCTGTTTTTT. This sequence encodes CASSQGIQGELFF.

The chain carries TRBV27 and TRBJ2-5; the D gene is possibly TRBD1 (6 bases). CDR3 length equals 12 residues. The germline V gene has CDR1 MNHEY and CDR2 SMNVEV (reference sequence). CDR3 region: CAAGAGVETQYF. The CDR3 bases are TGTGCGGCAGGGGCAGGGGTCGAGACCCAGTACTTC.

On this clone itself: Other nucleotide sequences in the sample specify the same CDR3. The gene calls are TRBV4-3 and TRBJ2-1; 14 positions match TRBD2. The junction had 8 bases not matched to a gene; V was cut back by 3 bases and J by 7 bases. The CDR3 runs to 17 residues. Looked up from germline, CDR1 is LGHNA and CDR2 is YSLEER. The CDR3 DNA follows: TGCGCCAGCAGCCAGCAGGCTGGACTAGCGGGAGGTAATGAGCAGTTCTTC. This sequence encodes CASSQQAGLAGGNEQFF.

The CDR3, as DNA: TGCGCCAGCAGTGTCGAGGTAGACACTGAAGCTTTCTTT. This sequence encodes CASSVEVDTEAFF. This chain links TRBV10-1 with TRBJ1-1; D unclear. Germline V gene data show CDR1 as WNHNN and CDR2 as SYGVQD (reference sequence). This CDR3 has 13 amino acids. V dropped 4 bases and J dropped 3 bases, with 9 bases sitting between them.

The chain employs TRBV10-1 and TRBJ2-2; no reliable D call. V was cut by 3 bases and J by 3 bases, with 8 bases left in between. Germline V gene data show CDR1 as WNHNN and CDR2 as SYGVQD (reference sequence). This CDR3 has 14 amino acids. CDR3 coding DNA: TGCGCCAGCAGTGATGCACCGGACACCGGGGAGCTGTTTTTT. The encoded protein is CASSDAPDTGELFF.

The chain is built from TRBV6-6 and TRBJ2-7; D possibly corresponds to TRBD1 (5 bases). This CDR3 contains 13 residues. Looked up from germline, CDR1 is MNHNY and CDR2 is SVGAGI (reference sequence). Trimming took 5 bases from V and 1 from J, leaving 9 bases between them. The CDR3 protein is CASSPTGSYEQYF. The CDR3 nucleotides read TGTGCCAGCAGTCCCACAGGATCCTACGAGCAGTACTTC.

This chain uses TRBV5-1 with TRBJ2-7; 11 bases fit TRBD1. Trimming cost V 2 bases and J 0 bases; bases outside gene matches: 4. The CDR3 contains 16 residues. Germline lookup yields CDR1 SGHRS and CDR2 YFSETQ. In DNA form, the CDR3 reads TGCGCCAGCAGCTTCGGGACAGGGGGAAGCTCCTACGAGCAGTACTTC. Translation: CASSFGTGGSSYEQYF. The full variable domain, completed using reference TRBV5-1 and TRBJ2-7, is KAGVTQTPRYLIKTRGQQVTLSCSPISGHRSVSWYQQTPGQGLQFLFEYFSETQRNKGNFPGRFSGRQFSNSRSEMNVSTLELGDSALYLCASSFGTGGSSYEQYFGPGTRLTVT.

This clone has only a few counts. Here the CDR3 omits its conserved ending phenylalanine or tryptophan, so a read error is the likely source. The CDR3: CASSVSPGSNSPLHL. The CDR3 nucleotides are TGTGCCAGCAGCGTTTCTCCGGGTTCAAATTCACCCCTCCACCTT. J is TRBJ1-6 and V is TRBV2, with D unclear. This CDR3 region has 15 residues. V dropped 6 bases and J dropped 7 bases, with 16 bases sitting between them. Germline CDR1 reads SNHLY; CDR2 reads FYNNEI.

The chain employs TRBV15 and TRBJ2-2; 8 bases align to TRBD2. CDR1 is LNHNV, CDR2 YYDKDF, per germline (reference sequence). V was pared by 0 bases and J by 7 bases, with 13 bases of the junction left unmatched. The length of the CDR3 is 18 residues. The CDR3 nucleotides read TGTGCCACCAGCAGAGATCTTGGGACTAGTGCTCCCAACGGGGAGCTGTTTTTT. This translates into CATSRDLGTSAPNGELFF.

This chain connects TRBV23-1 to TRBJ2-5, with 7 bases fitting TRBD1. TRBV23-1 is an ORF, with its function uncertain. V gave up 2 bases and J gave up 2 bases; unmatched junction bases: 23. The CDR3 consists of 21 residues. The CDR3: CASSQTEGGQKYPGTQETQYF. The CDR3 DNA reads as TGCGCCAGCAGTCAAACCGAAGGGGGACAGAAATATCCGGGGACACAAGAGACCCAGTACTTC.

A note on this clone: A read error may account for a junction end that differs from germline. The chain employs TRBV4-1 and TRBJ2-7, with 10 nucleotides matching TRBD2. The CDR3 consists of 16 residues. Germline values: CDR1 MGHRA, CDR2 YSYEKL. For the CDR3, the DNA is TGTGCCAGCAGCCAGGAAGCGGGAGGGCCGTCCTACGAGCAGTACTTC. As protein: CASSQEAGGPSYEQYF.

The chain is built from TRBV10-2 and TRBJ2-7; D not certain. V was clipped by 3 bases and J by 3 bases, with 15 bases between them. The germline V gene has CDR1 WSHSY and CDR2 SAAADI. The CDR3 covers 15 residues. CDR3 nucleotide sequence: TGCGCCAGCAGTGACTTGGCAGAGACTTACTACGAGCAGTACTTC. Translating gives CASSDLAETYYEQYF.

V is TRBV10-1 and J is TRBJ2-5, with 7 nucleotides matching TRBD1. From germline, CDR1 is WNHNN and CDR2 SYGVQD (reference sequence). The CDR3 spans 16 residues. V shed 5 bases and J 1 base; nucleotides not matched to a gene: 10. CDR3 loop: CASSSSTGVAQETQYF. CDR3 DNA: TGCGCCAGCAGTTCCAGCACAGGGGTGGCCCAAGAGACCCAGTACTTC.

The V call is TRBV6-6, the J call TRBJ1-1; D is ambiguous. In germline, CDR1 is MNHNY, CDR2 SVGAGI (reference sequence). V lost 0 bases to trimming and J lost 6 bases, with 14 bases between them. This CDR3 is built from 15 residues. CDR3 in amino acids: CASSYSPQFGPEAFF. As DNA, the CDR3 is TGTGCCAGCAGTTACTCGCCACAGTTCGGCCCTGAAGCTTTCTTT.

The chain has TRBV15 and TRBJ2-5; 9 bases are shared with TRBD1. The DNA matches TRBJ2-7 better at its end, which makes the J call doubtful. The CDR3 has 15 residues. Germline V CDR1 and CDR2: LNHNV, YYDKDF (reference sequence). CDR3 DNA: TGTGCCACCAGCAGAGGACAGGGGGGGACCTACGAGCAGTACTTC. Translated, it gives CATSRGQGGTYEQYF.

This rearrangement joins TRBV7-8 to TRBJ2-5, with D possibly matching TRBD2 (6 bases). Trimming took off 5 bases at V and 2 bases at J, with 15 bases between the two ends. Germline V lookup: CDR1 SGHVS, CDR2 FQNEAQ. The length of the CDR3 is 15 residues. This CDR3 is CASSPRLVGQETQYF. CDR3 coding DNA: TGTGCCAGCAGCCCTAGACTAGTGGGACAAGAGACCCAGTACTTC.

The chain is built from TRBV15 and TRBJ2-7; TRBD2 agrees at 10 bases. Germline CDR1 and CDR2: LNHNV and YYDKDF (reference sequence). V lost 1 base and J lost 2; bases outside the gene matches: 2. The length of the CDR3 is 15 residues. CDR3 in amino acids: CATSRGTSGPYEQYF. CDR3 nucleotide sequence: TGTGCCACCAGCAGAGGGACTAGCGGACCCTACGAGCAGTACTTC.

This clone was seen more than once but under ten times. The chain links TRBV30 to TRBJ1-2; 10 nucleotides align to TRBD1. Trimming cost V 4 bases and J 3 bases; bases outside gene matches: 5. This CDR3 has 14 residues. The germline V gene encodes CDR1 GTSNPN and CDR2 SVGIG (reference sequence). The CDR3 DNA reads as TGTGCCTGGAAGAGACAGGGGGCGGACTATGGCTACACCTTC. Protein sequence: CAWKRQGADYGYTF.

This chain connects TRBV27 to TRBJ1-1; D ambiguous. V gave up 6 bases and J gave up 0 bases, with 11 bases separating them. Germline CDR1 and CDR2: MNHEY and SMNVEV (reference sequence). This CDR3 contains 14 residues. Here the CDR3 DNA reads TGTGCCAGCAGACGGGAGCGGGTGAACACTGAAGCTTTCTTT. Protein product: CASRRERVNTEAFF.

This clone occurred once. The genes are TRBV29-1 and TRBJ1-2; 8 bases are a match to TRBD1. J was trimmed by 8 bases and V by 7 bases; bases with no gene match: 9. Germline-derived CDR1 and CDR2 are SQVTM and ANQGSEA. The length of the CDR3 is 12 residues. The DNA of the CDR3 is TGCAGCGCCAGACAGGGGCGGGGAGGCTACACCTTC. It specifies CSARQGRGGYTF.

CDR3 bases: TGCGCCAGCAGCCAAACAACCGGGACAAGGAACACTGAAGCTTTCTTT. Translated: CASSQTTGTRNTEAFF. The chain employs TRBV4-3 and TRBJ1-1, with a tentative D call TRBD1 (6 bases). The germline CDR1 and CDR2 sequences are LGHNA and YSLEER. Trimming pared 2 bases from V and 1 base from J, leaving 14 bases between. CDR3 length: 16 amino acids.

The rearrangement uses TRBV19 and TRBJ2-2; a possible D gene is TRBD1 (6 bases). Deletions cut 4 bases from V and 2 bases from J, with 14 bases between. CDR1 is LNHDA, CDR2 SQIVND, per germline (reference sequence). This CDR3 is built from 16 residues. CDR3 protein: CASSNLVGANTGELFF. For the CDR3, the DNA is TGTGCCAGTAGTAACCTAGTGGGGGCAAACACCGGGGAGCTGTTTTTT.

This clone was detected only a few times. CDR3 in DNA: TGTGCCATCAGTGAGTCGGGGGGAGATGCAGATACGCAGTATTTT. It translates to CAISESGGDADTQYF. V and J are TRBV10-3 and TRBJ2-3, with TRBD2 as a possible D gene (6 bases). The germline V gene encodes CDR1 ENHRY and CDR2 SYGVKD. The CDR3 spans 15 residues. The ends were cut back, 0 bases at V and 4 bases at J, with 11 bases in the middle.

The V call is TRBV7-3, the J call TRBJ2-7; a possible D gene is TRBD1 (5 bases). Between the trimmed V and J ends, which lost 5 bases and 3 bases, there was a span of 11 bases. The germline gives CDR1 SGHTA, CDR2 FQGTGA. The CDR3 has 13 amino acids. CDR3 sequence: CASSTGPNYEQYF. CDR3 nucleotide sequence: TGTGCCAGCAGCACAGGCCCCAACTACGAGCAGTACTTC.

This clone was seen a single time. The chain combines TRBV27 with TRBJ2-2, with 7 bases aligning to TRBD1. The germline gives CDR1 MNHEY, CDR2 SMNVEV (reference sequence). This CDR3 has 16 amino acids. Trimming removed 5 bases from V and 5 bases from J; junction bases left unmatched: 11. CDR3: CASSARQGSGTGELFF. CDR3 bases: TGTGCCAGCAGTGCGCGACAGGGTTCAGGGACCGGGGAGCTGTTTTTT.

This clone was recorded a few times. A junction end diverges from the germline sequence, so it may reflect a read error. V gene TRBV11-2 combines with J gene TRBJ1-4, with TRBD1 identical over 8 bases. This CDR3 contains 12 residues. Germline V gives CDR1 SGHAT, CDR2 FQNNGV. The DNA of the CDR3 is TGTGCTAGCACGGACAGGGATGAAAAACTGTTTTTT. Its translation: CASTDRDEKLFF. The variable domain in full, with the rest retrieved from reference TRBV11-2 and TRBJ1-4, is EAGVAQSPRYKIIEKRQSVAFWCNPISGHATLYWYQQILGQGPKLLIQFQNNGVVDDSQLPKDRFSAERLKGVDSTLKIQPAKLEDSAVYLCASTDRDEKLFFGSGTQLSVL.

The chain combines TRBV7-3 with TRBJ1-2; 8 nucleotides line up with TRBD1. The trim removed 5 bases at V and 3 bases at J, leaving 8 bases unmatched. This CDR3 is 15 amino acids long. Germline lookup yields CDR1 SGHTA and CDR2 FQGTGA. The CDR3 sequence: CASSRRTGPDYGYTF. The CDR3 DNA reads as TGTGCCAGCAGCCGCCGGACAGGGCCGGACTATGGCTACACCTTC.

The V and J genes are TRBV6-1 and TRBJ1-1, with TRBD1 matching 7 bases. V shed 2 bases and J 5 bases; nucleotides not matched to a gene: 8. The CDR3 is 15 residues long. Germline V gives CDR1 MNHNS, CDR2 SASEGT. The CDR3 coding sequence is TGTGCCAGCAGTGAACGAGGGGGCTCGAGGACTGAAGCTTTCTTT. This sequence encodes CASSERGGSRTEAFF.